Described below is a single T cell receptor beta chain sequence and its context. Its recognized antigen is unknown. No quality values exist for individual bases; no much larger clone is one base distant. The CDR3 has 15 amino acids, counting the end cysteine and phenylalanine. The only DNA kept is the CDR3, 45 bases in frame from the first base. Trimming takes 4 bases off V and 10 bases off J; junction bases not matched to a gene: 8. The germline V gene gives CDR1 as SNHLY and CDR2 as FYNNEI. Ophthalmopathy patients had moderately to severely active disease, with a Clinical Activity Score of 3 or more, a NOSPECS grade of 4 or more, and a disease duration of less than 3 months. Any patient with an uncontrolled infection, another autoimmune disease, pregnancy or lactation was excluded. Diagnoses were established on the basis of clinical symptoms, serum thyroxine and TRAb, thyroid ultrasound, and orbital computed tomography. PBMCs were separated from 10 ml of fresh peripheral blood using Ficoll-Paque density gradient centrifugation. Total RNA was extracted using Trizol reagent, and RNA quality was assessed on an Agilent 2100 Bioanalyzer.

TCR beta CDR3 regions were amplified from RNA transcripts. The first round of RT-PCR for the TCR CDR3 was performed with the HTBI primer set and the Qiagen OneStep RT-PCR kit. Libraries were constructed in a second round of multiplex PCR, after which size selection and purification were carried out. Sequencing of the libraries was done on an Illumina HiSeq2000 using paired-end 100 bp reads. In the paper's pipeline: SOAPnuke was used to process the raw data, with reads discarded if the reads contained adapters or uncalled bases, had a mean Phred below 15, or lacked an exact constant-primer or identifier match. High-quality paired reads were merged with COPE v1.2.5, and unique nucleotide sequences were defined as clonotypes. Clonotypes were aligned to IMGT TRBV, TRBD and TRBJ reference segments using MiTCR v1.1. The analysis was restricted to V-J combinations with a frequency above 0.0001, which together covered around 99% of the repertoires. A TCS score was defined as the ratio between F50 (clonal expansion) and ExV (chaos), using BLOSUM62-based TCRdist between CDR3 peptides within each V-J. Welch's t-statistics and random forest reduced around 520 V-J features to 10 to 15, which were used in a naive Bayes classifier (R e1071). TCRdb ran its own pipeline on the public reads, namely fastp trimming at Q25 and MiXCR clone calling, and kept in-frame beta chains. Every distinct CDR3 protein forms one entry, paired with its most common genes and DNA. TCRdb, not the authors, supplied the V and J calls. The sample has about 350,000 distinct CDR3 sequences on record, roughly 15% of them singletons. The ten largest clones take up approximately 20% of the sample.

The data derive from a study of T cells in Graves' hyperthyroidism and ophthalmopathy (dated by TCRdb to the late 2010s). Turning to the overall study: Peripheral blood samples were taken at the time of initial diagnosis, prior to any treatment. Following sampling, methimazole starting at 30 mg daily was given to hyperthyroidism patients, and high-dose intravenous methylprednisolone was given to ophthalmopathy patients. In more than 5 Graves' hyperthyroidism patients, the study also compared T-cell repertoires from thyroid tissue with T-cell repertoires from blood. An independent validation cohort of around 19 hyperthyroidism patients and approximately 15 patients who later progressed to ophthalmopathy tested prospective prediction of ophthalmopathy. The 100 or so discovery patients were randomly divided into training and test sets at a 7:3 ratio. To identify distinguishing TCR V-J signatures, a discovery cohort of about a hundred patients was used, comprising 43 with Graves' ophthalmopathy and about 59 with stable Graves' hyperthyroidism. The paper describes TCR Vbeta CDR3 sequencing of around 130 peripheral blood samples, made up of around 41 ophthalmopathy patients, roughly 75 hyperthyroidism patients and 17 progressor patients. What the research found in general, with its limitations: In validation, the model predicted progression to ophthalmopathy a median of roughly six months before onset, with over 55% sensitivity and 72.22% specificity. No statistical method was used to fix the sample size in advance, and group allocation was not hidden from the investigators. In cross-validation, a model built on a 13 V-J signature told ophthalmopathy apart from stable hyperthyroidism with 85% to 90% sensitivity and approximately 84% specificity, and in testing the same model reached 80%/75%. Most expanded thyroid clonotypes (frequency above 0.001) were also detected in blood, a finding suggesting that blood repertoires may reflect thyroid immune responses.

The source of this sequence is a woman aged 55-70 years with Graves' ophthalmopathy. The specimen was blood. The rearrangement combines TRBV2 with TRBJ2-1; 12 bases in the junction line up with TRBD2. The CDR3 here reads CASSVLTSGSWEQFF. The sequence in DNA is TGTGCCAGCAGTGTACTGACTAGCGGGAGTTGGGAGCAGTTCTTC.